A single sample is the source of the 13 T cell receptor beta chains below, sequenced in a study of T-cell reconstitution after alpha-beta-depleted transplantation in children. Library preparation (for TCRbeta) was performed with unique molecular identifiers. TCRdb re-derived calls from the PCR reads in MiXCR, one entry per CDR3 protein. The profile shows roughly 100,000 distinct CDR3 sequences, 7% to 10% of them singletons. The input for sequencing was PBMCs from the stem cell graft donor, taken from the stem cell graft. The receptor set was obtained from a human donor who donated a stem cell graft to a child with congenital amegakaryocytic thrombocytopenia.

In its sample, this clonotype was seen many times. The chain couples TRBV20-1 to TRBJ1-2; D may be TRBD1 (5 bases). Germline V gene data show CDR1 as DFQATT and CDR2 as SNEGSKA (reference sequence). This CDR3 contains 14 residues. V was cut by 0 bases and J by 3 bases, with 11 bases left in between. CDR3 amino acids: CSARDLRGHYGYTF. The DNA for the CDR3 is TGCAGTGCTAGAGATCTTAGGGGACACTATGGCTACACCTTC.

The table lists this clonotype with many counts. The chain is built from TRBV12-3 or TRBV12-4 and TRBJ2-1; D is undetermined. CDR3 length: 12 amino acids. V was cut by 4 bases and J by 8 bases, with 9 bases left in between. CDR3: CASSSGPHEQFF. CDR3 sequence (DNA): TGTGCCAGCAGTTCCGGGCCTCATGAGCAGTTCTTC.

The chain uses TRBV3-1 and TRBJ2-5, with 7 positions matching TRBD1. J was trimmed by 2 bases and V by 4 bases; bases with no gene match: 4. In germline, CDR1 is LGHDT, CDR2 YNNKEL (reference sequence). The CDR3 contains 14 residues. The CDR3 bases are TGTGCCAGCAGCCGGGACAGAGCACAAGAGACCCAGTACTTC. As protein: CASSRDRAQETQYF.

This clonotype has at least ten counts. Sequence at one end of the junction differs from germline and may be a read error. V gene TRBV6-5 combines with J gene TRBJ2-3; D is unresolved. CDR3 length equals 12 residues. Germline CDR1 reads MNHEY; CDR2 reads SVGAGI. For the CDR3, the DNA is TGTGCCAGCAATTACATCGGCCATACGCAGTATTTT. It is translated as CASNYIGHTQYF.

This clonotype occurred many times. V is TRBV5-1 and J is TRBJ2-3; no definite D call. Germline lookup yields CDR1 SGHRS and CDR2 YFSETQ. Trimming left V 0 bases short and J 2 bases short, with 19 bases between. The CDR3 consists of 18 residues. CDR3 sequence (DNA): TGCGCCAGCAGCTTGGGCTTTACGGTTTCTGATTTCACAGATACGCAGTATTTT. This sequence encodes CASSLGFTVSDFTDTQYF.

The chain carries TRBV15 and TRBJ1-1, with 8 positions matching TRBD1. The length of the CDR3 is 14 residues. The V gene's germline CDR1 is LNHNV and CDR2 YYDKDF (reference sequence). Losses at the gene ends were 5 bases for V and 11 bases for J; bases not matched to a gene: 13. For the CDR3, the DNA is TGTGCCACCAGCGTAACGTCGGGACAGGCCGAGGCTTTCTTT. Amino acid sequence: CATSVTSGQAEAFF. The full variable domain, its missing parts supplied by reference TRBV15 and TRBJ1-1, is DAMVIQNPRYQVTQFGKPVTLSCSQTLNHNVMYWYQQKSSQAPKLLFHYYDKDFNNEADTPDNFQSRRPNTSFCFLDIRSPGLGDTAMYLCATSVTSGQAEAFFGQGTRLTVV.

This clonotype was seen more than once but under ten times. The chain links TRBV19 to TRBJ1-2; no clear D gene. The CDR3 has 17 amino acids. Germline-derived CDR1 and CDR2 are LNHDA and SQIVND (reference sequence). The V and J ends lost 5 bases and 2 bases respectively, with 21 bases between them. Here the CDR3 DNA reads TGTGCCAGTAGTCGGAGTCCCGCGGCATCGAAGAACTATGGCTACACCTTC. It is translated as CASSRSPAASKNYGYTF.

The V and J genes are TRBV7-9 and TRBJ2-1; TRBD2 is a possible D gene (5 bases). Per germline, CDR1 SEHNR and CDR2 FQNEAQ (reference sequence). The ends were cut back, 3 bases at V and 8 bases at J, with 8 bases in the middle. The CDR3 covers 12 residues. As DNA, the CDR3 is TGTGCCAGCAGCTTTCAGAGGGATGAGCAGTTCTTC. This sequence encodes CASSFQRDEQFF.

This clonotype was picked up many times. The CDR3 region has the DNA TGCAGTGCTAGAATGGTGCAGATCTTCAAAGGCCAAGAGACCCAGTACTTC. It codes for CSARMVQIFKGQETQYF. The rearrangement links TRBV20-1 to TRBJ2-5; unclear D gene. Germline CDR1 is DFQATT and CDR2 is SNEGSKA (reference sequence). Trimming removed 2 bases from V and 1 base from J, with 20 bases in between. The CDR3 runs 17 residues.

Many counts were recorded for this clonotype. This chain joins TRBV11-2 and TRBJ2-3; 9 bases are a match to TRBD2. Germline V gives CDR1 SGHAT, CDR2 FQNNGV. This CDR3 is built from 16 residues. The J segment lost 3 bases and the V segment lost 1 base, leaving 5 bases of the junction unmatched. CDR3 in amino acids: CASSLGASGITDTQYF. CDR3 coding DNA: TGTGCCAGCAGCTTAGGGGCTAGCGGGATAACAGATACGCAGTATTTT.

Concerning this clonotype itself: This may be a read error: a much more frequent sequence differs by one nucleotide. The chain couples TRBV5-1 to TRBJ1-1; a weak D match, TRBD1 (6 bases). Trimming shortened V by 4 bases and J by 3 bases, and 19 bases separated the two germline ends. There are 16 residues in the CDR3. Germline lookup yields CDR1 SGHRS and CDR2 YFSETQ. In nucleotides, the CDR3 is TGCGCCAGCAGCCTCGGACAGCCCACGGTGGACACTGAAGCTTTCTTT. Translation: CASSLGQPTVDTEAFF.

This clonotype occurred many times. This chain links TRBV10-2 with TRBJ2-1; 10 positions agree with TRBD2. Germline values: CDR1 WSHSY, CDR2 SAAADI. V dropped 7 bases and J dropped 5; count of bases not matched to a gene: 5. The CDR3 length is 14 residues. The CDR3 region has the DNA TGCGCCAGCATGTCCCTAGCGGGAGACAATGAGCAGTTCTTC. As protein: CASMSLAGDNEQFF.

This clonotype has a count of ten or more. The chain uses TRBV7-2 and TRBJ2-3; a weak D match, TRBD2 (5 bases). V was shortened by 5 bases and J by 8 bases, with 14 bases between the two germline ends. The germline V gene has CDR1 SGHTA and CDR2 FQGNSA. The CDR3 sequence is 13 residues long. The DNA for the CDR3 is TGTGCCAGCAGCCGGGAATTAAGACTTACGCAGTATTTT. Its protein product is CASSRELRLTQYF. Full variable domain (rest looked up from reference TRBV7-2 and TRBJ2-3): GAGVSQSPSNKVTEKGKDVELRCDPISGHTALYWYRQSLGQGLEFLIYFQGNSAPDKSGLPSDRFSAERTGGSVSTLTIQRTQQEDSAVYLCASSRELRLTQYFGPGTRLTVL.